This TCR beta chain was profiled in a study of control samples from healthy donors and cancer patients (dated by TCRdb to 2018 to 2020). The library came from the immunoSEQ multiplex PCR assay. As stored in TCRdb, this immuneACCESS dataset retains in-frame rearrangements with V and J assigned. A fraction of the clones does not appear; measured against another copy, unresolved V genes explain less than half of the discrepancy, and the remainder lacks a known reason. Here the sample has under 150,000 clones; more than 70% occur a single time. Together, the top ten hold around 3% of the sample. This clone was counted a few times. It lacks a known antigen. It has no much larger one-base neighbor in the sample; base qualities were not kept. The germline V gene encodes CDR1 MNHEY and CDR2 SVGAGI. Trimming removed 5 bases from V and 4 bases from J, leaving 5 bases between the germline ends. Its CDR3 holds 11 amino acids, cysteine through phenylalanine. The sequence is cut down to CDR3 DNA, 33 bases in frame from base 1.

Here the chain combines TRBV6-5 and TRBJ1-2; a confident D gene designation cannot be given. The material sequenced was blood. This receptor was identified in a man aged 55 to 70 in good health. The DNA sequence follows: TGTGCCAGCAGTCCGGGCTATGGCTACACCTTC. Its amino acids are CASSPGYGYTF.